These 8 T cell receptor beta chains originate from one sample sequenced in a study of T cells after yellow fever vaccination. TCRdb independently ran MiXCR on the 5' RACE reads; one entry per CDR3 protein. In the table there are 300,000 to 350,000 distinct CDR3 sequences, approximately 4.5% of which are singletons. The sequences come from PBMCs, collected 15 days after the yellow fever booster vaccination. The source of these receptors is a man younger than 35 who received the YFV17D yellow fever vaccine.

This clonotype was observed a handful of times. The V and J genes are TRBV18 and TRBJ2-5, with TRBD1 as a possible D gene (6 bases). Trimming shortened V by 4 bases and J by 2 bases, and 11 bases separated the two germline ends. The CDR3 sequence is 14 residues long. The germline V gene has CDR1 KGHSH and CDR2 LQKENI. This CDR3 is CASSQKDRQETQYF. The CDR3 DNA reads TGTGCCAGCTCACAGAAGGACAGACAAGAGACCCAGTACTTC.

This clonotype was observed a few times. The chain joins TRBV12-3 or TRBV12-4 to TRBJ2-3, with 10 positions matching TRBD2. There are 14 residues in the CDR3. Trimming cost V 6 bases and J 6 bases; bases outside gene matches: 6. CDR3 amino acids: CASRIAGGGDTQYF. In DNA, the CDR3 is TGTGCCAGCAGGATAGCGGGGGGCGGGGATACGCAGTATTTT.

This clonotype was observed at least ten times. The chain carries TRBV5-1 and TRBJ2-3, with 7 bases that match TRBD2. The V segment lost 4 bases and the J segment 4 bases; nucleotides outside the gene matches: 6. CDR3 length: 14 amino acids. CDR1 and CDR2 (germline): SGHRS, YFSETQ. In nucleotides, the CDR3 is TGCGCCAGCAGCATGGGAGCGGGGCCAGATACGCAGTATTTT. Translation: CASSMGAGPDTQYF.

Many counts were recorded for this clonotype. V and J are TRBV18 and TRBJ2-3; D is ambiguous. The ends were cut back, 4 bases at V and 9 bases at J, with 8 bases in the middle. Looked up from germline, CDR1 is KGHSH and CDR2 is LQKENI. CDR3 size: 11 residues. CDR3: CASSLRGTQYF. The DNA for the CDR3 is TGTGCCAGCTCACTCAGAGGCACGCAGTATTTT.

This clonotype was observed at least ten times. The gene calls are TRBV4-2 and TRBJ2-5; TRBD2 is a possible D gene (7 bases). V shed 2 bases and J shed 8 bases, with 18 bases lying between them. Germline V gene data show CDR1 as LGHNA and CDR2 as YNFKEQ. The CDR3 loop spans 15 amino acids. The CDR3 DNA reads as TGTGCCAGCAGCCAAACAACGGGGGGCCCCGGTACCCAGTACTTC. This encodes CASSQTTGGPGTQYF.

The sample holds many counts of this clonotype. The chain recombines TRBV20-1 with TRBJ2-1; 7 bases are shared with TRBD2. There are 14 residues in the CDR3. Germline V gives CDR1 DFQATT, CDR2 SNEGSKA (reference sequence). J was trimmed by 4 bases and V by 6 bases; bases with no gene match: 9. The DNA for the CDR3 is TGCAGTGCGGGGGGGTTAGGAGATTACAATGAGCAGTTCTTC. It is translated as CSAGGLGDYNEQFF.

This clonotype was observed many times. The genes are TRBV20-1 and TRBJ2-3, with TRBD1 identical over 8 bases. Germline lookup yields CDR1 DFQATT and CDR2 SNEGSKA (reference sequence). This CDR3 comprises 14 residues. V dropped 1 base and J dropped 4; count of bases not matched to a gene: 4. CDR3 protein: CSARGTGYADTQYF. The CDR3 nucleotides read TGCAGTGCTAGAGGGACAGGGTACGCAGATACGCAGTATTTT.

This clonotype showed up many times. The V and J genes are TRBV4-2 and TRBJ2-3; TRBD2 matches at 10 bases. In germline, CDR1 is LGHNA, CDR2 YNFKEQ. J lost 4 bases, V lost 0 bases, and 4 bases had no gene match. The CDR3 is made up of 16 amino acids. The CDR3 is CASSQDQRGGPDTQYF. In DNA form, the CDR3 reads TGTGCCAGCAGCCAAGATCAGCGGGGGGGCCCAGATACGCAGTATTTT.